This T cell receptor beta chain was found in a study of cytomegalovirus exposure and HLA in healthy donors. The PCR made use of 60 Vbeta and 13 Jbeta primers. Profiled with immunoSEQ multiplex PCR; TCRdb holds only in-frame clones, not every one. The top ten hold under 10% of the sample, which has about 110,000 clones, 73% seen once. Concerning this clone itself: What it binds is not known.

Germline assignment: CDR1 SGDLS and CDR2 YYNGEE. V was shortened by 0 bases and J by 2 bases, with 15 bases between the two germline ends. This CDR3 has 16 residues. The study, taken as a whole, reports: Later analysis identified 17,000 or so TCR beta sequences associated with HLA alleles, using a false discovery rate threshold of 0.05. Later work found most CMV-associated TCR beta chains apparently HLA-restricted.

The chain joins TRBV9 to TRBJ2-7; D might be TRBD1 (5 bases). The clonotype comes from a middle-aged man in good health and CMV-seronegative. The sequencing sample was made of PBMCs. The DNA of the CDR3 is TGTGCCAGCAGCGTAGCCCCAGGGATGGTAACCTACGAGCAGTACTTC. Translating it yields CASSVAPGMVTYEQYF. Looking up the rest from reference TRBV9 and TRBJ2-7 gives the full variable domain: DSGVTQTPKHLITATGQRVTLRCSPRSGDLSVYWYQQSLDQGLQFLIQYYNGEERAKGNILERFSAQQFPDLHSELNLSSLELGDSALYFCASSVAPGMVTYEQYFGPGTRLTVT.